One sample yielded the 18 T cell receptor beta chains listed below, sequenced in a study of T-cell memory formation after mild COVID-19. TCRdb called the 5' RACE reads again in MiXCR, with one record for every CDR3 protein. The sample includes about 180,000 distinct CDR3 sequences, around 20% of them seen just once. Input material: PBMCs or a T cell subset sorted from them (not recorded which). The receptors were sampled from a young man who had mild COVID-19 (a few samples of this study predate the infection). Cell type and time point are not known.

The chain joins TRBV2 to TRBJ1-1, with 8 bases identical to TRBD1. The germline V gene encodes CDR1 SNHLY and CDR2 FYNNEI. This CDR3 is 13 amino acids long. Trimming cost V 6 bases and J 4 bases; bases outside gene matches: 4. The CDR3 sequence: CASRDREGTEAFF. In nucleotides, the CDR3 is TGTGCCAGCAGGGACAGGGAGGGCACTGAAGCTTTCTTT.

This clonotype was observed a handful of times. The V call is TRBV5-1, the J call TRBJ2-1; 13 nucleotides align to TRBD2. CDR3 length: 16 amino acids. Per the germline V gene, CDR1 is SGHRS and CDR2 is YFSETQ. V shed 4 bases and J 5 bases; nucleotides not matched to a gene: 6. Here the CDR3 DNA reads TGCGCCAGCAGCATGGGACTAGCGGGGACTCACAATGAGCAGTTCTTC. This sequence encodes CASSMGLAGTHNEQFF.

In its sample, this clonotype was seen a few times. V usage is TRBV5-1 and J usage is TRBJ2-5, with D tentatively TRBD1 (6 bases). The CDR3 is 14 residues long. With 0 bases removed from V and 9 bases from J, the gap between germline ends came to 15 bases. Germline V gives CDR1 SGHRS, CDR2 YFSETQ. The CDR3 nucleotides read TGCGCCAGCAGCTTGGAGACGCCACAGGGAGCCCAGTACTTC. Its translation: CASSLETPQGAQYF.

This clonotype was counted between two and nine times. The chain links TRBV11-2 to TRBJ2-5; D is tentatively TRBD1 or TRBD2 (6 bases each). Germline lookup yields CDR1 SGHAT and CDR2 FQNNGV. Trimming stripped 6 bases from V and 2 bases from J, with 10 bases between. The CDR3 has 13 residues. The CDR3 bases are TGTGCCAGCAGTACGGGGGCGCAAGAGACCCAGTACTTC. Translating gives CASSTGAQETQYF.

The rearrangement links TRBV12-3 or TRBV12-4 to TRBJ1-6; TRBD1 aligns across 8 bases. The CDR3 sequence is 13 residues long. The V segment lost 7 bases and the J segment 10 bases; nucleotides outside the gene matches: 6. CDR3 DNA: TGTGCCAGCACCCGACAGGGGATCTCACCCCTCCACTTT. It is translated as CASTRQGISPLHF.

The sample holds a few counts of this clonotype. The CDR3 nucleotides are TGCGCCAGCAGCCAACCCGCAAAGGGAGGCAATCAGCCCCAGCATTTT. Amino acid sequence: CASSQPAKGGNQPQHF. This sequence joins TRBV4-1 and TRBJ1-5, with D unclear. Trimming removed 2 bases at V and 2 bases at J, with 13 bases between. Germline V gives CDR1 MGHRA, CDR2 YSYEKL. This CDR3 is 16 amino acids long.

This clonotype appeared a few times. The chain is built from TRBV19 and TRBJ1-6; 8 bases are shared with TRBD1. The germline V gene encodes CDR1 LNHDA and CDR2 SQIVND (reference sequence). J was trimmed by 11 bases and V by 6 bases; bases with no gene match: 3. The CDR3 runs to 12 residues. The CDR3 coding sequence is TGTGCCAGTAGGGGACAGGTAGCACCCCTCCACTTT. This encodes CASRGQVAPLHF.

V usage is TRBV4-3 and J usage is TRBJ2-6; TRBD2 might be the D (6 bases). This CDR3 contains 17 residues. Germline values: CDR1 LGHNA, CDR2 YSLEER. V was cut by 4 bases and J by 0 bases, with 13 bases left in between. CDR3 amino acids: CASSPWTTNSGANVLTF. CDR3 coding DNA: TGCGCCAGCAGCCCCTGGACTACTAACTCTGGGGCCAACGTCCTGACTTTC.

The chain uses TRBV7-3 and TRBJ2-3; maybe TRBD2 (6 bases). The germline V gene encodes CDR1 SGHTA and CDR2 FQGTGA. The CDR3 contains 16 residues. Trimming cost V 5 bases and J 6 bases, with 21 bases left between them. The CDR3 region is CASSLRGTGTRDTQYF. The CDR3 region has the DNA TGTGCCAGCAGCCTACGGGGGACTGGTACTCGGGATACGCAGTATTTT.

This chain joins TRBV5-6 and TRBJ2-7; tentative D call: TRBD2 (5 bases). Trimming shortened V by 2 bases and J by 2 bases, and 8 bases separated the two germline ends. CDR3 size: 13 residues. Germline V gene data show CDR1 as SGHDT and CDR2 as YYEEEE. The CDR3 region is CASSFSGAYEQYF. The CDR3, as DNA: TGTGCCAGCAGCTTTTCCGGGGCCTACGAGCAGTACTTC.

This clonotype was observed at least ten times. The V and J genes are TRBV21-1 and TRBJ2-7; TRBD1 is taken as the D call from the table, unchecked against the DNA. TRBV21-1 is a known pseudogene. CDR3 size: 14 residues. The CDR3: CASSFRDRHYEQYV. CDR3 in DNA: TGTGCCAGCAGCTTTCGGGACAGGCACTACGAGCAGTACGTC.

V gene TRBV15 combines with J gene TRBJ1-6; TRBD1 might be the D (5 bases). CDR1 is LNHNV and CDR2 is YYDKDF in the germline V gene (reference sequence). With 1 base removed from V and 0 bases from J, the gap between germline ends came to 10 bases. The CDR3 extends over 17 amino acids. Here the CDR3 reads CATSRGEGLSYNSPLHF. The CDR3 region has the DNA TGTGCCACCAGCAGAGGCGAGGGGCTCTCCTATAATTCACCCCTCCACTTT.

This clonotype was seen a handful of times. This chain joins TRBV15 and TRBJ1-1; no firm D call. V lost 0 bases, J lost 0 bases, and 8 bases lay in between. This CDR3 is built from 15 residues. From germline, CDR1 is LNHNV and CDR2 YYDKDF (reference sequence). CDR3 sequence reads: CATSRDWGMNTEAFF. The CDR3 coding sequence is TGTGCCACCAGCAGAGATTGGGGAATGAACACTGAAGCTTTCTTT.

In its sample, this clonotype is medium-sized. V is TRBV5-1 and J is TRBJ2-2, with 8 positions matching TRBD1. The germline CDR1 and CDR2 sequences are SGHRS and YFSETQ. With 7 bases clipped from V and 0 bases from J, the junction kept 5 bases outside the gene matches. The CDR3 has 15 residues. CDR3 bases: TGCGCCAGCCGCCGGACAGGGACGAACACCGGGGAGCTGTTTTTT. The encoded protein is CASRRTGTNTGELFF.

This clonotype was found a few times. The CDR3 coding sequence is TGTGCCAGCAGTTTCCCCCCACAGGGCGCTGAAGCTTTCTTT. Amino acids: CASSFPPQGAEAFF. The chain couples TRBV6-4 to TRBJ1-1; D is perhaps TRBD1 (6 bases). Germline values: CDR1 MRHNA, CDR2 SNTAGT. The V and J ends lost 5 bases and 6 bases respectively, with 16 bases between them. The CDR3 is made up of 14 amino acids.

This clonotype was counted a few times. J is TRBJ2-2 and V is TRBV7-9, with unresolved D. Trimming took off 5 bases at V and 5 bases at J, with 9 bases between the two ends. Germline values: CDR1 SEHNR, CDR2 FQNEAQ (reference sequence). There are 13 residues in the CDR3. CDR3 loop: CASSPPGTGELFF. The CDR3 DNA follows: TGTGCCAGCAGCCCCCCAGGAACCGGGGAGCTGTTTTTT.

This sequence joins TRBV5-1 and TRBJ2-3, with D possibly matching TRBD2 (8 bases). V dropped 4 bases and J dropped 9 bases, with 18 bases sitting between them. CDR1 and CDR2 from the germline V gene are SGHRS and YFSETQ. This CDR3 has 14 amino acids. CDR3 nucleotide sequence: TGCGCCAGCAGCGGGGACAGCCGGGAGGGGACGCAGTATTTT. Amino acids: CASSGDSREGTQYF.

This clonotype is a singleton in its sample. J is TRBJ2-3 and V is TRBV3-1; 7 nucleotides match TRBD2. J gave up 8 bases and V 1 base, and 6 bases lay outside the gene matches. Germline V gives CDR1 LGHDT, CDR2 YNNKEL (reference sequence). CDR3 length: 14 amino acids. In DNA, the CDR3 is TGTGCCAGCAGCCAAGGCGGGGGAGCAGGTACGCAGTATTTT. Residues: CASSQGGGAGTQYF.